The sequence of this TCR beta chain was determined in a study of T cells in Graves' hyperthyroidism and ophthalmopathy. The sample holds many counts of this clonotype. It was RNA transcripts that yielded the amplified TCR beta CDR3 regions. During a first-round RT-PCR of the TCR CDR3, the HTBI primer set was used. TCRdb reanalysed the multiplex PCR reads using MiXCR and keeps one entry per CDR3 protein. The top ten hold approximately 16% of the sample, which has over 450,000 distinct CDR3 sequences, approximately 17% seen once. This CDR3 has 12 amino acids. Trimming pared 4 bases from V and 4 bases from J, leaving 10 bases between. CDR1 is DFQATT and CDR2 is SNEGSKA in the germline V gene (reference sequence).

The chain combines TRBV20-1 with TRBJ1-2; possible D gene TRBD1, 6 bases. The TCR was taken from a woman aged 18-29 years with Graves' ophthalmopathy. What was sequenced was blood. CDR3 sequence (DNA): TGCAGTGCTACCCCGGGGGCCTATGGCTACACCTTC. This encodes CSATPGAYGYTF.